This TCR beta chain originates from a study of blood T cell repertoires in COVID-19. Study-wide context: Sources were T cells, B-cell-depleted T cells, or PBMCs; the material itself was cDNA or gDNA.

Per germline, CDR1 SGHNT and CDR2 YENEEA. The V and J ends lost 4 bases and 0 bases respectively, with 5 bases between them. This CDR3 region has 13 residues. As handled by the study authors: From reference gene primer amplification, estimates of nucleated cell counts were derived. The table came from immunoSEQ multiplex PCR; TCRdb's copy has only in-frame clones and leaves some out. V, J and clone size reflect that table, while D and trimming were determined from the DNA. The sample has some 41,000 clones, roughly 90% seen once; the top ten hold around 5%. The sample consisted of peripheral blood. The chain carries TRBV11-3 and TRBJ2-3; D unclear. The origin of this receptor is a human donor in a cohort sampled during active COVID-19. The CDR3 loop reads CASSSFSTDTQYF. CDR3 sequence (DNA): TGTGCCAGCAGCTCGTTTAGCACAGATACGCAGTATTTT. The full variable domain, rest sourced from reference TRBV11-3 and TRBJ2-3, is EAGVVQSPRYKIIEKKQPVAFWCNPISGHNTLYWYLQNLGQGPELLIRYENEEAVDDSQLPKDRFSAERLKGVDSTLKIQPAELGDSAVYLCASSSFSTDTQYFGPGTRLTVL.